The 20 T cell receptor beta chains below come from one sample, sequenced in a study of tumor and adjacent non-tumor tissue in lung cancer (dated by TCRdb to the late 2010s). RNA was isolated from bulk, unsorted tissue, and RNA quality was assessed with a NanoDrop ND-1000 and an Agilent 2100. Libraries were constructed by multiplex PCR. Instrument on record: Illumina HiSeq 2500. TCRbeta libraries were built by three rounds of nested PCR using primers (Table S4), following protocols modified from ARM-PCR. Starting from the raw public reads, TCRdb applied fastp trimming at Q25, assembled clones with MiXCR and retained in-frame beta chains. Each record represents a unique CDR3 protein, reported with the most common genes and DNA among its rows. In all, the sample holds fewer than 150,000 distinct CDR3 sequences, and approximately 66% of those were seen once. Clones ranked in the top ten supply around a sixth of the sample.

The specimen sequenced was lung tumor tissue. Source of these receptors: a man aged 60 to 69 with small cell lung cancer.

Comments on this clonotype: The junction shows a germline mismatch at one end, possibly a read error. The chain couples TRBV13 to TRBJ1-1; TRBD1 might be the D (5 bases). CDR3 length: 13 residues. Germline V gene sequence: CDR1 PRHDT, CDR2 FYEKMQ (reference sequence). CDR3 sequence (DNA): TGTGCCAGCAGCTTAAGGGGTTCCACTGAAGTTTTCTTT. It specifies CASSLRGSTEVFF.

Note on this clonotype: A read error may explain this, as a much larger clone is one base away. The gene calls are TRBV20-1 and TRBJ2-7; no firm D call. V was trimmed by 0 bases and J by 2 bases, leaving 11 bases between them. This CDR3 is 14 amino acids long. Germline V lookup: CDR1 DFQATT, CDR2 SNEGSKA (reference sequence). CDR3 region: CSARDSKPTYEQYF. The CDR3 nucleotides read TGCAGTGCTAGAGATTCCAAACCCACCTACGAGCAGTACTTC.

The chain carries TRBV5-1 and TRBJ2-2; D is uncertain. With 0 bases removed from V and 10 bases from J, the gap between germline ends came to 13 bases. The germline V gene has CDR1 SGHRS and CDR2 YFSETQ. CDR3 length equals 14 residues. CDR3: CASSLVHRAAELFF. In DNA, the CDR3 is TGCGCCAGCAGCTTGGTTCATAGAGCCGCGGAGCTGTTTTTT.

Remarks on this clonotype: Being one base from a much bigger clone, this may be a read error. V usage is TRBV29-1 and J usage is TRBJ2-7; TRBD1 agrees at 7 bases. The CDR3 is made up of 11 amino acids. Germline-derived CDR1 and CDR2 are SQVTM and ANQGSEA. For the CDR3, the DNA is TGCAGCGTTAACAGGGGATACGATCAGTACTTC. Translated, it gives CSVNRGYDQYF.

This clonotype was counted at least ten times. This may stem from a read error, because a much larger clone lies one nucleotide away. This chain connects TRBV20-1 to TRBJ2-4, with D tentatively TRBD1 or TRBD2 (6 bases each). The CDR3 consists of 12 residues. V was pared by 6 bases and J by 2 bases, with 8 bases between. Germline-derived CDR1 and CDR2 are DFQATT and SNEGSKA (reference sequence). CDR3 sequence: CSAGGPKNIQYF. CDR3 sequence (DNA): TGCAGTGCCGGGGGCCCCAAAAACATTCAGTACTTC.

The V gene is TRBV10-3, the J gene TRBJ2-3, with D tentatively TRBD2 (6 bases). In germline, CDR1 is ENHRY, CDR2 SYGVKD. With 4 bases removed from V and 2 bases from J, the gap between germline ends came to 16 bases. This CDR3 has 16 amino acids. The CDR3 here is CAISAGSEYYTDTQYF. DNA of the CDR3: TGTGCCATCAGTGCCGGGAGCGAGTATTACACAGATACGCAGTATTTT.

This chain links TRBV5-5 with TRBJ2-3; D is tentatively TRBD1 or TRBD2 (5 bases each). Germline loops: CDR1 SGHKS, CDR2 YYEKEE (reference sequence). The CDR3 covers 12 residues. V was trimmed by 2 bases and J by 11 bases, leaving 12 bases between them. The CDR3 sequence: CASSFPGHMQYF. The CDR3 DNA is TGTGCCAGCAGCTTTCCGGGGCATATGCAGTATTTT.

This clonotype appeared a few times. The conserved closing phenylalanine or tryptophan is absent in this CDR3, likely reflecting a read error. The rearrangement joins TRBV6-1 to TRBJ2-1, with D possibly TRBD2 on 5 matching bases. The CDR3 has 16 residues. Trimming stripped 3 bases from V and 8 bases from J, with 20 bases between. Germline lookup yields CDR1 MNHNS and CDR2 SASEGT. The DNA of the CDR3 is TGTGCCAGCAGTGAGGTGCCACTAGTCTCGGGCGATGAGCAGTTCTTA. Translated, it gives CASSEVPLVSGDEQFL.

As concerns this clonotype: A much larger clone differs from this one at a single base, so this may be a read error. The chain joins TRBV6-6 to TRBJ2-5, with 11 bases aligning to TRBD2. The V gene end was trimmed by 6 bases and the J gene end by 8 bases; junction bases not matched to a gene: 11. From germline, CDR1 is MNHNY and CDR2 SVGAGI (reference sequence). The CDR3 has 15 amino acids. The CDR3 DNA follows: TGTGCCAGCAGGGATAGCGGGAGGGCCCCAGACACCCAGTACTTC. Its translation: CASRDSGRAPDTQYF.

This clonotype occurred a few times. A clone one base away is much larger, so this may be a read error. This sequence joins TRBV29-1 and TRBJ2-1, with D possibly TRBD1 on 5 matching bases. The germline V gene has CDR1 SQVTM and CDR2 ANQGSEA. This CDR3 has 11 amino acids. V was trimmed by 7 bases and J by 12 bases, leaving 16 bases between them. Here the CDR3 DNA reads TGCAGCGGGGGCAGGGTTTATGGGCAGTTCTTC. Translating gives CSGGRVYGQFF.

This clonotype has just a few counts. The chain couples TRBV12-3 or TRBV12-4 to TRBJ2-2; D is undetermined. This CDR3 has 15 amino acids. Trimming removed 5 bases at V and 4 bases at J, with 14 bases between. CDR3: CASSLNTPFTGELFF. The CDR3 DNA reads TGTGCCAGCAGTCTAAATACACCGTTCACCGGGGAGCTGTTTTTT.

There are a few counts of this clonotype. A much larger clone sits a single nucleotide away, making a read error possible. V gene TRBV6-6 combines with J gene TRBJ2-3; D is unresolved. CDR1 and CDR2 (germline): MNHNY, SVGAGI (reference sequence). Trimming removed 10 bases at V and 3 bases at J, with 11 bases between. This CDR3 is 12 amino acids long. As DNA, the CDR3 is TGTGCCAACAGCACGACAACAGATACGCAGTATTTT. This gives the protein CANSTTTDTQYF.

The rearrangement uses TRBV4-2 and TRBJ1-3; D unclear. Trimming removed 0 bases from V and 1 base from J, with 10 bases in between. Germline V gene sequence: CDR1 LGHNA, CDR2 YNFKEQ. This CDR3 has 16 amino acids. The CDR3, as DNA: TGTGCCAGCAGCCAAGAGTTCGGCGGTTCTGGAAACACCATATATTTT. Protein product: CASSQEFGGSGNTIYF.

In this sample, this clonotype turned up many times. The chain joins TRBV20-1 to TRBJ2-1, with D maybe TRBD1 (6 bases). Germline V gene data show CDR1 as DFQATT and CDR2 as SNEGSKA (reference sequence). Trimming removed 3 bases from V and 8 bases from J, with 11 bases in between. The CDR3 extends over 12 amino acids. The CDR3 loop reads CSASRRGDEQFF. CDR3 DNA sequence: TGCAGTGCTAGTCGCAGGGGCGATGAGCAGTTCTTC.

This clonotype was observed a handful of times. This chain joins TRBV5-6 and TRBJ2-3; no firm D call. Germline CDR1 and CDR2: SGHDT and YYEEEE. Deletions cut 1 base from V and 2 bases from J, with 8 bases between. CDR3 length: 14 amino acids. This chain's CDR3 is CASSLNYYTDTQYF. In DNA form, the CDR3 reads TGTGCCAGCAGCTTGAATTATTACACAGATACGCAGTATTTT.

In this sample, this clonotype turned up many times. The chain employs TRBV6-1 and TRBJ2-5; D possibly corresponds to TRBD1 (6 bases). The CDR3 consists of 14 residues. CDR1 and CDR2 from the germline V gene are MNHNS and SASEGT. Trimming took 6 bases from V and 5 from J, leaving 16 bases between them. As DNA, the CDR3 is TGTGCCAGCAGCACTACAGGGCGGCGGGAGACCCAGTACTTC. Its protein is CASSTTGRRETQYF.

The chain links TRBV11-1 to TRBJ2-1; 8 nucleotides align to TRBD2. The J segment lost 4 bases and the V segment lost 3 bases, leaving 2 bases of the junction unmatched. The CDR3 covers 14 residues. The germline gives CDR1 SGHAT, CDR2 FQDESV (reference sequence). The CDR3, as DNA: TGTGCCAGCAGCTTGACTAGCGAATACAATGAGCAGTTCTTC. This encodes CASSLTSEYNEQFF.

The V call is TRBV30, the J call TRBJ2-3; 16 positions match TRBD2. V trimming: 3 bases; J trimming: 4 bases; junction bases outside the gene matches: 13. The CDR3 has 19 residues. Germline-derived CDR1 and CDR2 are GTSNPN and SVGIG (reference sequence). The CDR3 protein is CAWSLPAGTSGRAPDTQYF. The CDR3 region has the DNA TGTGCCTGGAGCCTTCCCGCCGGGACTAGCGGGAGGGCCCCAGATACGCAGTATTTT.

By sample share, this clonotype is medium-sized. This sequence joins TRBV11-3 and TRBJ2-7; D gene uncertain. Germline V gene data show CDR1 as SGHNT and CDR2 as YENEEA. The CDR3 contains 14 residues. The ends were cut back, 5 bases at V and 3 bases at J, with 14 bases in the middle. Here the CDR3 reads CASSTPDGFYEQYF. DNA for the CDR3: TGTGCCAGCAGCACACCCGACGGTTTCTACGAGCAGTACTTC.

With respect to this clonotype: One end of the junction does not line up with germline, which may come from a read error. The chain has TRBV11-3 and TRBJ2-1; 16 nucleotides align to TRBD2. The CDR3 is made up of 16 amino acids. Germline values: CDR1 SGHNT, CDR2 YENEEA. The chain's CDR3 is CASSGLAGGPYNEQSF. Here the CDR3 DNA reads TGTGCCAGCTCGGGACTAGCGGGAGGGCCCTACAATGAGCAGTCCTTC.